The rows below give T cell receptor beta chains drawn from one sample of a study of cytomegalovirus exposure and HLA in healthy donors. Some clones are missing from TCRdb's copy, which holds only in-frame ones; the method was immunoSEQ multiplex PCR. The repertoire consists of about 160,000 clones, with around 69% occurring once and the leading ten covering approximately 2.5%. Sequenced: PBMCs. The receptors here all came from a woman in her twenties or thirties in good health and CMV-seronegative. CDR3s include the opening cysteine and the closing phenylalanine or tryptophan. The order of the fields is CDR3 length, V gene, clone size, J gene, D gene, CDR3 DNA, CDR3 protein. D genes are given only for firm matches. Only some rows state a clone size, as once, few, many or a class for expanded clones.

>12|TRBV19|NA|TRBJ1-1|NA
TGTGCCAGTAGCCTCCGGAACACTGAAGCTTTCTTT
CASSLRNTEAFF
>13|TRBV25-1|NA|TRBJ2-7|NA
TGTGCCAGCAGTGAGGCCAGGGTCTACGAGCAGTACTTC
CASSEARVYEQYF
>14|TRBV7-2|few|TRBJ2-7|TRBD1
TGTGCCAGCAGCCATTCGACAGGGCTCGGCGAGCAGTACTTC
CASSHSTGLGEQYF
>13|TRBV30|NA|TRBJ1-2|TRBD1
TGTGCCCTAGAAAAGGACAGGGGGAATGGCTACACCTTC
CALEKDRGNGYTF
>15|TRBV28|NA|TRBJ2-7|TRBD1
TGTGCCAGCAGGGAGGTGGGACAGGGATTCTACGAGCAGTACTTC
CASREVGQGFYEQYF
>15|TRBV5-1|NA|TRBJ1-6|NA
TGCGCCAGCAGCTTGACGATAACACGCTATTCACCCCTCCACTTT
CASSLTITRYSPLHF
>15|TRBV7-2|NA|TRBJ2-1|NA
TGTGCCAGCAGCTTTAGTTCTAGCTCCTACAATGAGCAGTTCTTC
CASSFSSSSYNEQFF
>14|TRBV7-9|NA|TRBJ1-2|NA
TGTGCCAGCAGCTTAGTAGCTCCGCCGAGGGGCTACACCTTC
CASSLVAPPRGYTF
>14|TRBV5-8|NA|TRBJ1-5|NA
TGTGCCAGCAGCTCTGGAGGGGCAAATCAGCCCCAGCATTTT
CASSSGGANQPQHF
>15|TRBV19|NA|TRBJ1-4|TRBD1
TGTGCCAGTGGTTCTCGGACAGGTGGCACTGAAAAACTGTTTTTT
CASGSRTGGTEKLFF
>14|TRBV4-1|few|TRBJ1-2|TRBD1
TGCGCCAGCAGCCGGCCGGGACAGGGTTTGGGCTACACCTTC
CASSRPGQGLGYTF
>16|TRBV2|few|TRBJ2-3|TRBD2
TGTGCCAGCAGGACGGCCAGCGGGAGGAGGACAGATACGCAGTATTTT
CASRTASGRRTDTQYF
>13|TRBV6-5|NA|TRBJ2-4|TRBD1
TGTGCCAGCAGTTTACGACAGGGTCACATTCAGTACTTC
CASSLRQGHIQYF
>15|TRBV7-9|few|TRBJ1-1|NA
TGTGCCAGCAGCCTAGCCCTCACAAGGAACACTGAAGCTTTCTTT
CASSLALTRNTEAFF
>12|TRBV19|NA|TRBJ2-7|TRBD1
TGTGCCAGTAGCGGACAGGGCTACGAGCAGTACTTC
CASSGQGYEQYF
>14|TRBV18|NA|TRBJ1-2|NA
TGTGCCAGCTCACCCGGACAGACTAACTATGGCTACACCTTC
CASSPGQTNYGYTF
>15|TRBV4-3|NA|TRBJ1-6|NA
TGCGCCAGCAGCCCTCAGGGTCTTTTTAATTCACCCCTCCACTTT
CASSPQGLFNSPLHF
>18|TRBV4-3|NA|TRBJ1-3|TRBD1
TGCGCCAGCAGCCAAGATCTTGCGGGACAGAGCTCTGGAAACACCATATATTTT
CASSQDLAGQSSGNTIYF
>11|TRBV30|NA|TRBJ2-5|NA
TGTGCCGGGACGGTCCAAGAGACCCAGTACTTC
CAGTVQETQYF
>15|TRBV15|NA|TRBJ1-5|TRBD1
TGTGCCACCAGCAGAGCTGGGACAGGACTTAAGCCCCAGCATTTT
CATSRAGTGLKPQHF
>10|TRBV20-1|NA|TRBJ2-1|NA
TGCAGTGAGGGGATTAATGAGCAGTTCTTC
CSEGINEQFF
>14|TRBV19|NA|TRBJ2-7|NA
TGTGCCAGTAGTACCGACAGTGGGCACTACGAGCAGTACTTC
CASSTDSGHYEQYF
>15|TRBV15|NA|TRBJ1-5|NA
TGTGCCACCAGCACACCTACAGAAGGCAATCAGCCCCAGCATTTT
CATSTPTEGNQPQHF
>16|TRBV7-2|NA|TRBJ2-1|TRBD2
TGTGCCAGCAGCCCCTTTGGGCTAGCGGGAGGCGATGAGCAGTTCTTC
CASSPFGLAGGDEQFF
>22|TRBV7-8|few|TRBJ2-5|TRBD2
TGTGCCAGCAGCTTAGACCACCGGGACCCAAACCTACTAGCGGGAGATAGGGAGACCCAGTACTTC
CASSLDHRDPNLLAGDRETQYF
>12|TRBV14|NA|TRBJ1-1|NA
TGTGCCAGCAGCCAAGTATTGACTGAAGCTTTCTTT
CASSQVLTEAFF
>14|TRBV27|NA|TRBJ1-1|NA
TGTGCCAGCAGTAGAGTGGGCATGAACACTGAAGCTTTCTTT
CASSRVGMNTEAFF
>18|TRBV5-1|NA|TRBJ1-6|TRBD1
TGCGCCAGCAGCTTAGGGACAGTCTCGAGCTCCTATAATTCACCCCTCCACTTT
CASSLGTVSSSYNSPLHF
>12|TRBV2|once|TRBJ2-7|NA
TGTGCCAGCTCTTCGGGGGCCTACGAGCAGTACTTC
CASSSGAYEQYF
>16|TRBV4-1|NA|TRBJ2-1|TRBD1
TGCGCCAGCAGCCAAAGGGACAGGGGGCTTTACAATGAGCAGTTCTTC
CASSQRDRGLYNEQFF
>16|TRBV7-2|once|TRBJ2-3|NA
TGTGCCAGCAGCTTAGGTGGTCTGGCTAGCACAGATACGCAGTATTTT
CASSLGGLASTDTQYF
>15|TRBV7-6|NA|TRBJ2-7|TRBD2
TGTGCCAGCAGCTCCGGGACGGGGGGCTCCTACGAGCAGTACTTC
CASSSGTGGSYEQYF
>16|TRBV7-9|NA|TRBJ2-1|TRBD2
TGTGCCAGCAGCGCCGCTAGCGGGAGGGCCGTAGGTGAGCAGTTCTTC
CASSAASGRAVGEQFF
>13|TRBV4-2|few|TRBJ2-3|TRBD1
TGTGCCAGCAGGGACGGACAGGAAGATACGCAGTATTTT
CASRDGQEDTQYF
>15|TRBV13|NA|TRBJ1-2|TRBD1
TGTGCCAGCCAACAACTGGACAGGGTTAATAGTGGCTACACCTTC
CASQQLDRVNSGYTF
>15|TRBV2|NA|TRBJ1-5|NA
TGTGCCAGCAGTCGACTGGGCAGGGAGGAGCAGCCCCAGCATTTT
CASSRLGREEQPQHF
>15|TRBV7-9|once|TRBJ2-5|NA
TGTGCCAGCAGCTCAGATGGGGGGGGCAAGGAGACCCAGTACTTC
CASSSDGGGKETQYF
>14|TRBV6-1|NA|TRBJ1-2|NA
TGTGCCAGCGCCCTTCTGGTCAGTACGAAAGGCTACACCTTC
CASALLVSTKGYTF
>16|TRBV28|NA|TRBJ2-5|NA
TGTGCCAGCAGTTTATCGCCACAGGCGACACAAGAGACCCAGTACTTC
CASSLSPQATQETQYF
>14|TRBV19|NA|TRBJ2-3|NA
TGTGCCAGTATTGGACAGTATTATGGAGATACGCAGTATTTT
CASIGQYYGDTQYF
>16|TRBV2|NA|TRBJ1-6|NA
TGTGCCAGCAGCCCCAGGGTTATCTCCTATAATTCACCCCTCCACTTT
CASSPRVISYNSPLHF
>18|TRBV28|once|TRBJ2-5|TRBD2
TGTGCCAGCAGTTCCCCCGGGACTAGCGGGGGACGGGGGGAGACCCAGTACTTC
CASSSPGTSGGRGETQYF
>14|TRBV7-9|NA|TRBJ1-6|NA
TGTGCCAGCAGCTTCTGGCTAGTGGATTCACCCCTCCACTTT
CASSFWLVDSPLHF
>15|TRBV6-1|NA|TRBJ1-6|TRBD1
TGTGCCAGCAGTGAACAAGGGGACAGATATTCACCCCTCCACTTT
CASSEQGDRYSPLHF
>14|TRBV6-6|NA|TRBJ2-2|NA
TGTGCCAGCATGGGGGCGGAAGAAGCCGGGGAGCTGTTTTTT
CASMGAEEAGELFF
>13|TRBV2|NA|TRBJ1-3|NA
TGTGCCAGCAGTGCGACAGGTGGAAACACCATATATTTT
CASSATGGNTIYF
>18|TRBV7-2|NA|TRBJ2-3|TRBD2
TGTGCCAGCAGCTTAGCTCGACTAGCGGGAGGGCCCACAGATACGCAGTATTTT
CASSLARLAGGPTDTQYF
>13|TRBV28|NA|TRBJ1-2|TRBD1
TGTGCCAGCAGGCCCGACAGGGCTCGCGGCTACACCTTC
CASRPDRARGYTF
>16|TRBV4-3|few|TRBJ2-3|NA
TGCGCCAGCAGCCAAGAATTGGCCCTAGCTACAGATACGCAGTATTTT
CASSQELALATDTQYF
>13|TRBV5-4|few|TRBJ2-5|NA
TGTGCCAGCAGCCCGAGGGAGGTAGGGACCCAGTACTTC
CASSPREVGTQYF
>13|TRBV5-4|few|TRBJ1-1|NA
TGTGCCAGCAGCCAGAGACGGGACACTGAAGCTTTCTTT
CASSQRRDTEAFF
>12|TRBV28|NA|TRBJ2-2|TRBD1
TGTGCCAGCAGGACAGGGCACCGGGAGCTGTTTTTT
CASRTGHRELFF
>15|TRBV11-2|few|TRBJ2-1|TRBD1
TGTGCCAGCAGCTTGGGACAGACTAACTACAATGAGCAGTTCTTC
CASSLGQTNYNEQFF